The present TCR beta chain was sequenced within a study of lymphopenia after photon versus proton radiotherapy. Study results and limitations: After the lymphocyte nadir, photon-treated repertoires showed oligoclonal expansion, especially of CD8+ Temra cells. Proton therapy kept repertoires fairly stable, unlike photons, which gained effector/memory cells. Post-nadir TCR diversity decline inversely tracked overall survival among those who died. Only patients who died were analyzed for survival; proton advantage is unproven.

The protocol was immunoSEQ multiplex PCR, while the TCRdb copy is restricted to in-frame clones and leaves out a portion. The table records about 26,000 clones, around 86% of them present only once. As for this clone: The antigen is unknown.

Trimming removed 0 bases from V and 6 bases from J, with 15 bases in between. The CDR3 has 15 residues. CDR1 is MNHNS and CDR2 is SASEGT in the germline V gene. V and J are TRBV6-1 and TRBJ2-7; tentatively, D is TRBD1 (6 bases). This material consisted of peripheral blood, taken from a patient treated with photon-based radiotherapy. The TCR comes from a woman in her forties or fifties with pancreatic cancer. The CDR3 DNA sequence: TGTGCCAGCAGTGAAGCGGGGGCAGGGGCTGGCGAGCAGTACTTC. Its protein product is CASSEAGAGAGEQYF.